The 21 T cell receptor beta chains listed next were all sequenced from one sample in a study of shared clonotypes between healthy human individuals. The assay was immunoSEQ multiplex PCR, and TCRdb's table has in-frame clones only and misses some. The sample includes hundreds of thousands of clones, roughly 80% seen only once; the top ten take under 11%. Material for sequencing was memory CD4+ T cells sorted from blood. Indicated subset: CD45RA-negative fraction. All receptors derive from a man younger than 45 in good health.

The V and J genes are TRBV5-4 and TRBJ2-2; TRBD2 agrees at 13 bases. With V trimmed by 4 bases and J by 4 bases, 7 bases remained unmatched. CDR3 length: 17 residues. Germline V lookup: CDR1 SGHNT, CDR2 YYREEE (reference sequence). DNA for the CDR3: TGTGCCAGCAGCACCGGGACTAGCGGGATTGGCACCGGGGAGCTGTTTTTT. It encodes CASSTGTSGIGTGELFF.

This clone has at least ten counts. The chain employs TRBV9 and TRBJ2-5, with 7 bases aligning to TRBD2. The trim removed 0 bases at V and 1 base at J, leaving 9 bases unmatched. The length of the CDR3 is 17 residues. Germline V gene data show CDR1 as SGDLS and CDR2 as YYNGEE. The CDR3 loop reads CASSVGVASGLQETQYF. The CDR3 DNA follows: TGTGCCAGCAGCGTAGGGGTGGCTAGCGGACTCCAAGAGACCCAGTACTTC. Using reference TRBV9 and TRBJ2-5 for the parts outside the CDR3, the full variable domain is DSGVTQTPKHLITATGQRVTLRCSPRSGDLSVYWYQQSLDQGLQFLIQYYNGEERAKGNILERFSAQQFPDLHSELNLSSLELGDSALYFCASSVGVASGLQETQYFGPGTRLLVL.

The chain recombines TRBV7-9 with TRBJ2-2; D is unresolved. The CDR3 is 14 amino acids. The germline V and J ends were trimmed by 1 base and 5 bases, with 8 bases remaining between them. Germline V CDR1 and CDR2: SEHNR, FQNEAQ (reference sequence). The CDR3 sequence is CASSLVPQTGELFF. In DNA, the CDR3 is TGTGCCAGCAGCTTAGTCCCTCAGACCGGGGAGCTGTTTTTT. Full variable domain (remainder filled in from reference TRBV7-9 and TRBJ2-2): DTGVSQNPRHKITKRGQNVTFRCDPISEHNRLYWYRQTLGQGPEFLTYFQNEAQLEKSRLLSDRFSAERPKGSFSTLEIQRTEQGDSAMYLCASSLVPQTGELFFGEGSRLTVL.

This sequence joins TRBV2 and TRBJ2-1; D gene uncertain. CDR1 SNHLY and CDR2 FYNNEI come from the germline V gene. This CDR3 is built from 13 residues. V was cut by 4 bases and J by 5 bases, with 9 bases left in between. CDR3 protein: CASSVEVNNEQFF. The DNA for the CDR3 is TGTGCCAGCAGTGTAGAGGTTAACAATGAGCAGTTCTTC.

The chain joins TRBV27 to TRBJ2-3, with D hard to call. Between the trimmed V and J ends, which lost 4 bases and 0 bases, there was a span of 14 bases. The germline V gene encodes CDR1 MNHEY and CDR2 SMNVEV (reference sequence). The CDR3 has 16 residues. CDR3 residues: CASSSDFGLSTDTQYF. CDR3 DNA: TGTGCCAGCAGTTCCGACTTTGGTCTAAGCACAGATACGCAGTATTTT.

This chain connects TRBV5-5 to TRBJ1-5; the D is unclear. This CDR3 has 15 residues. Germline CDR1 SGHKS, CDR2 YYEKEE (reference sequence). Trimming cost V 0 bases and J 7 bases, with 14 bases left between them. The CDR3 is CASSLEPNRVQPQHF. The CDR3 DNA reads TGTGCCAGCAGCTTGGAACCTAATCGTGTACAGCCCCAGCATTTT. Full variable domain (missing parts from reference TRBV5-5 and TRBJ1-5): DAGVTQSPTHLIKTRGQQVTLRCSPISGHKSVSWYQQVLGQGPQFIFQYYEKEERGRGNFPDRFSARQFPNYSSELNVNALLLGDSALYLCASSLEPNRVQPQHFGDGTRLSIL.

The CDR3 DNA follows: TGTGCCAGTAGTATAGTATCTAGCGGGAGCGAGCAGTACTTC. It yields the protein CASSIVSSGSEQYF. This rearrangement joins TRBV19 to TRBJ2-7; 10 bases map to TRBD2. The CDR3 runs 14 residues. V trimming: 1 base; J trimming: 6 bases; junction bases outside the gene matches: 3. Looked up from germline, CDR1 is LNHDA and CDR2 is SQIVND (reference sequence).

The chain has TRBV9 and TRBJ1-2; 7 bases align to TRBD1. J lost 3 bases, V lost 5 bases, and 7 bases had no gene match. Germline CDR1 and CDR2: SGDLS and YYNGEE. CDR3 length: 14 residues. The CDR3 sequence is CASSYDRADYGYTF. The CDR3 DNA sequence: TGTGCCAGCAGTTATGACAGGGCCGACTATGGCTACACCTTC. Using reference TRBV9 and TRBJ1-2 for the parts outside the CDR3, the full variable domain is DSGVTQTPKHLITATGQRVTLRCSPRSGDLSVYWYQQSLDQGLQFLIQYYNGEERAKGNILERFSAQQFPDLHSELNLSSLELGDSALYFCASSYDRADYGYTFGSGTRLTVV.

The gene calls are TRBV5-4 and TRBJ2-3; 10 bases agree with TRBD1. Trimming cost V 6 bases and J 6 bases; bases outside gene matches: 16. Germline V gene data show CDR1 as SGHNT and CDR2 as YYREEE (reference sequence). The CDR3 extends over 17 amino acids. CDR3 sequence (DNA): TGTGCCAGCACCCGTGACAGACAGGGGGCGCGCGGGGATACGCAGTATTTT. It yields the protein CASTRDRQGARGDTQYF.

In its sample, this clone was seen once. The V call is TRBV6-6, the J call TRBJ2-5, with D maybe TRBD1 (6 bases). The CDR3 has 13 residues. Looked up from germline, CDR1 is MNHNY and CDR2 is SVGAGI (reference sequence). The V end was cut by 9 bases, the J end by 5 bases, with 16 bases between. The CDR3 sequence is CASYRDTGETQYF. The CDR3 DNA reads as TGTGCCAGTTACCGGGACACCGGTGAGACCCAGTACTTC.

The sample holds a few counts of this clone. The rearrangement joins TRBV6-1 to TRBJ2-7, with D possibly TRBD1 on 5 matching bases. The length of the CDR3 is 14 residues. Trimming took off 1 base at V and 1 base at J, with 8 bases between the two ends. CDR1 is MNHNS, CDR2 SASEGT, per germline. The CDR3 loop is CASSEGGLSYEQYF. The CDR3 DNA follows: TGTGCCAGCAGTGAAGGGGGCCTGTCCTACGAGCAGTACTTC.

The chain carries TRBV19 and TRBJ1-5; the D is unclear. Trimming left V 3 bases short and J 4 bases short, with 10 bases between. CDR1 is LNHDA, CDR2 SQIVND, per germline (reference sequence). This CDR3 has 14 residues. CDR3 amino acids: CASSISPLNQPQHF. In DNA, the CDR3 is TGTGCCAGTAGTATTTCCCCGTTGAATCAGCCCCAGCATTTT.

The chain carries TRBV19 and TRBJ2-2, with D unresolved. This CDR3 region has 12 residues. V was trimmed by 8 bases and J by 6 bases, leaving 10 bases between them. Germline V gene lookup returns CDR1 LNHDA and CDR2 SQIVND (reference sequence). As DNA, the CDR3 is TGTGCCAGTTTCGCTGGCGCCGGGGAGCTGTTTTTT. Its translation: CASFAGAGELFF.

V usage is TRBV10-3 and J usage is TRBJ1-5, with D uncertain. The CDR3 sequence is 14 residues long. The V gene lost 4 bases and the J gene lost 6 bases, with 13 bases spanning the gap. Germline assignment: CDR1 ENHRY and CDR2 SYGVKD. The CDR3 coding sequence is TGTGCCATCAGTGGGACCGCCGCAAGTCAGCCCCAGCATTTT. This sequence encodes CAISGTAASQPQHF.

This chain connects TRBV7-9 to TRBJ1-3; D gene unclear. Between the trimmed V and J ends, which lost 5 bases and 1 base, there was a span of 15 bases. Germline CDR1 and CDR2: SEHNR and FQNEAQ (reference sequence). The CDR3 totals 16 residues. CDR3 nucleotides: TGTGCCAGCAGCCTTACTACATCGGGATCTGGAAACACCATATATTTT. The encoded protein is CASSLTTSGSGNTIYF.

This clone was counted many times. As DNA, the CDR3 is TGTGCCAGCAGCCAAGCCCGGACCCGATCCTACGAGCAGTACTTC. It specifies CASSQARTRSYEQYF. The chain links TRBV4-2 to TRBJ2-7; D unresolved. Germline lookup yields CDR1 LGHNA and CDR2 YNFKEQ. The CDR3 spans 15 residues. Between the trimmed V and J ends, which lost 1 base and 1 base, there was a span of 11 bases.

This clone came up a few times. This sequence joins TRBV11-2 and TRBJ2-7; D unclear. Germline assignment: CDR1 SGHAT and CDR2 FQNNGV. V lost 3 bases, J lost 4 bases, and 22 bases lay in between. CDR3 length: 17 amino acids. CDR3 loop: CASSLEKLGGIRYEQYF. CDR3 coding DNA: TGTGCCAGCAGCTTGGAAAAGTTGGGTGGGATTCGGTACGAGCAGTACTTC. Drawing the rest from reference TRBV11-2 and TRBJ2-7, the complete variable domain is EAGVAQSPRYKIIEKRQSVAFWCNPISGHATLYWYQQILGQGPKLLIQFQNNGVVDDSQLPKDRFSAERLKGVDSTLKIQPAKLEDSAVYLCASSLEKLGGIRYEQYFGPGTRLTVT.

The chain employs TRBV5-4 and TRBJ2-7, with D perhaps TRBD2 (5 bases). V was cut by 1 base and J by 6 bases, with 14 bases left in between. In germline, CDR1 is SGHNT, CDR2 YYREEE (reference sequence). CDR3 length equals 14 residues. The CDR3 sequence is CASSLSGTGVEQYF. The CDR3 DNA follows: TGTGCCAGCAGCTTGAGCGGTACGGGCGTCGAGCAGTACTTC.

A few counts support this clone. The genes are TRBV7-8 and TRBJ2-1; tentative D call: TRBD2 (6 bases). CDR3 length equals 13 residues. Trimming pared 0 bases from V and 7 bases from J, leaving 7 bases between. CDR1 and CDR2 from the germline V gene are SGHVS and FQNEAQ. CDR3 protein: CASSLARGNEQFF. In DNA, the CDR3 is TGTGCCAGCAGCTTAGCCCGGGGGAATGAGCAGTTCTTC.

The genes are TRBV27 and TRBJ2-5; 10 bases align to TRBD1. Germline-derived CDR1 and CDR2 are MNHEY and SMNVEV (reference sequence). This CDR3 comprises 15 residues. Trimming cost V 4 bases and J 2 bases; bases outside gene matches: 4. CDR3 nucleotides: TGTGCCAGCAGTTCCCGGGACAGGGGTCAAGAGACCCAGTACTTC. Translated: CASSSRDRGQETQYF.

The chain recombines TRBV2 with TRBJ1-4; 9 positions agree with TRBD1. After removal of 6 bases from V and 7 bases from J, the junction contained 15 bases not matched to a gene. The CDR3 loop spans 17 amino acids. The V gene's germline CDR1 is SNHLY and CDR2 FYNNEI. The chain's CDR3 is CASRTGTGRIVAEKLFF. CDR3 coding DNA: TGTGCCAGCAGGACCGGGACAGGGAGGATCGTCGCTGAAAAACTGTTTTTT.